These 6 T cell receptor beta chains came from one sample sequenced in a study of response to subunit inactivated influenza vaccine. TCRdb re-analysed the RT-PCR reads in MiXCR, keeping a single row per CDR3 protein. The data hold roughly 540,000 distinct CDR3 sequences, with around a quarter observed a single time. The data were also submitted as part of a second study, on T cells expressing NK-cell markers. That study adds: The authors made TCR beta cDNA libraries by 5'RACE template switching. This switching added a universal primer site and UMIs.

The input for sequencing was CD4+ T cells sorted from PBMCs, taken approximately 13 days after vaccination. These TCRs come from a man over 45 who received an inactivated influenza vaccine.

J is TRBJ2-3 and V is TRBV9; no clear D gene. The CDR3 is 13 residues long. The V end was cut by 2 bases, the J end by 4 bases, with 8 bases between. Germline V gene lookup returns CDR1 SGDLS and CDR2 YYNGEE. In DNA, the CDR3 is TGTGCCAGCAGCGTCGAGAACTCAGATACGCAGTATTTT. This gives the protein CASSVENSDTQYF. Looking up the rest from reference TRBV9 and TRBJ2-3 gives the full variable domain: DSGVTQTPKHLITATGQRVTLRCSPRSGDLSVYWYQQSLDQGLQFLIQYYNGEERAKGNILERFSAQQFPDLHSELNLSSLELGDSALYFCASSVENSDTQYFGPGTRLTVL.

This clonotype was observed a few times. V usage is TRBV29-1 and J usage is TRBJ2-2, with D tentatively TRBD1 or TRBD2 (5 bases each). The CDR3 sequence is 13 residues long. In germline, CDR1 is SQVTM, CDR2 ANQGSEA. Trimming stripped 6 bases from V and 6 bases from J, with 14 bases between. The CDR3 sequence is CSVGTSWAGELFF. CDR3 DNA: TGCAGCGTCGGGACCTCCTGGGCCGGGGAGCTGTTTTTT.

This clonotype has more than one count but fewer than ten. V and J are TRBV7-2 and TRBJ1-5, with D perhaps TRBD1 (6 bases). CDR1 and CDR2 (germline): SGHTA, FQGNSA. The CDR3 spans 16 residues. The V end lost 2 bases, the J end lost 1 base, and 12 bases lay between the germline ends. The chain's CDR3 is CASSLRGGPSNQPQHF. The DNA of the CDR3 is TGTGCCAGCAGCTTAAGGGGGGGCCCCAGCAATCAGCCCCAGCATTTT.

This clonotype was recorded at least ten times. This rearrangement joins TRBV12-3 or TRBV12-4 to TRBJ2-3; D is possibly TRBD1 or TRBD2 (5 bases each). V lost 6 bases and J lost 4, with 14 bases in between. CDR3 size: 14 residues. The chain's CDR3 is CASSRRGPPDTQYF. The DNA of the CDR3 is TGTGCCAGCAGCCGACGGGGCCCGCCAGATACGCAGTATTTT.

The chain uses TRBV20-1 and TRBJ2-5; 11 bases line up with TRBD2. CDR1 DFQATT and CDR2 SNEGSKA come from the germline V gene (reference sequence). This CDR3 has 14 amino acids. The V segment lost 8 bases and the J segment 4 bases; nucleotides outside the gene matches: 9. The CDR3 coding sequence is TGCAGTATCTTAGCGGGGGGGCCTGGAGAGACCCAGTACTTC. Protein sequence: CSILAGGPGETQYF.

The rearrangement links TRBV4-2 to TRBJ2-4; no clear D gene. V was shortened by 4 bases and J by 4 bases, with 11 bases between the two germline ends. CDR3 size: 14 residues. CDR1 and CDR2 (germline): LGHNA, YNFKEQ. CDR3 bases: TGTGCCAGCAGCCCTCAGGAAAATAAAAACATTCAGTACTTC. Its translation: CASSPQENKNIQYF.